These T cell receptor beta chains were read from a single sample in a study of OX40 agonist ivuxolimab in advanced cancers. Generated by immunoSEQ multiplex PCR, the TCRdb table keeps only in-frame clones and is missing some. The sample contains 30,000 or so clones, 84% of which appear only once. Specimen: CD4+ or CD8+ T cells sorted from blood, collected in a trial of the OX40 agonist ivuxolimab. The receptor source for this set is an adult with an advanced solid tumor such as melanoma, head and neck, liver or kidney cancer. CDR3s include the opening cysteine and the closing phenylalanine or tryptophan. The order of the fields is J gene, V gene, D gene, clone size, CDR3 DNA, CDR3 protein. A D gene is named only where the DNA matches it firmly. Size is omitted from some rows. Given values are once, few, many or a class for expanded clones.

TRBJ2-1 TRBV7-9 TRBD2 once TGTGCCAGCGCCCGCGGGGCGGGGGGGTTGGGTGAGCAGTTCTTC CASARGAGGLGEQFF
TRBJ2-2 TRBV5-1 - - TGCGCCAGCAGTTCACCCCCCGGGGAGCTGTTTTTT CASSSPPGELFF
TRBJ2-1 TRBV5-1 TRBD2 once TGCGCCAGCAGCTTAATGGGGAGCGGGGGCTACAATGAGCAGTTCTTC CASSLMGSGGYNEQFF
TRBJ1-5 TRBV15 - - TGTGCCACCGGGGAAGGATTTCGGCCCCAGCATTTT CATGEGFRPQHF
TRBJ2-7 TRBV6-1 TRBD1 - TGTGCCAGCAGTGAAGCAACAGGGGGCGTCTGGGAGCAGTACTTC CASSEATGGVWEQYF
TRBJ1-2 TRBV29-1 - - TGCAGCGTTCGTTTGTCAGATAACTATGGCTACACCTTC CSVRLSDNYGYTF
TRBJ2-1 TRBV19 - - TGTGCCAGTAGCCGATCCCCGGGAACCTACTCCTACAATGAGCAGTTCTTC CASSRSPGTYSYNEQFF
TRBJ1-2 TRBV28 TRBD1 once TGTGCCAGCAGTTTTGGTTGGCAGGGGGAAGGTGGCTACACCTTC CASSFGWQGEGGYTF
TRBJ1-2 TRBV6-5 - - TGTGCCAGCAGACACAGGGTCGGTGGCTACACCTTC CASRHRVGGYTF
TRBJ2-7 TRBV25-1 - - TGTGCCAGCAGTGAATATAGGGCGGCAGGGGAAGACGAGCAGTACTTC CASSEYRAAGEDEQYF
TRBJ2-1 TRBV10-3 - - TGTGCCATCAGTGTTGACGTACCAAGATACAATGAGCAGTTCTTC CAISVDVPRYNEQFF
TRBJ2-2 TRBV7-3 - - TGTGCCAGCAGCTTAGGCGCCGGGGAGCTGTTTTTT CASSLGAGELFF
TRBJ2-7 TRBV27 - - TGTGCCAGCAGTTTGGCTTTTCGTGGTTACGAGCAGTACTTC CASSLAFRGYEQYF
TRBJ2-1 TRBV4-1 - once TGCGCCAGCAGCACGGGACCCTACTACAATGAGCAGTTCTTC CASSTGPYYNEQFF
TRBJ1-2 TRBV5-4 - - TGTGCCAGCAGGGAGGAGGTGGCAGGGTGGGATGGCTACACCTTC CASREEVAGWDGYTF
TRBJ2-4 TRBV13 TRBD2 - TGTGCCAGCAGCTTAGGATGGGAGGGTCGTAGGGCCAAAAACATTCAGTACTTC CASSLGWEGRRAKNIQYF
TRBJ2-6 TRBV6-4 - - TGTGCCAGCAGTGAGGGGGTTTCTGGGGCCAACGTCCTGACTTTC CASSEGVSGANVLTF
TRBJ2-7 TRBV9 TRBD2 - TGTGCCAGCAGCGTTAGCGGGGGACCCTCCTACGAGCAGTACTTC CASSVSGGPSYEQYF
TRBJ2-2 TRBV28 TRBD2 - TGTGCCAGCAGTCCGGTAGCGGGGTCTTGGACCGGGGAGCTGTTTTTT CASSPVAGSWTGELFF
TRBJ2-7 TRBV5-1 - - TGCGCCAGCAGCGGGGCCACGAACGAGCAGTACTTC CASSGATNEQYF
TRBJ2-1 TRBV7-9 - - TGTGCCAGCAGCTTGGGGCTTCCCGAGCAGTTCTTC CASSLGLPEQFF
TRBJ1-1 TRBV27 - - TGTGCCAGCAGTTTAGGGAACACTGAAGCTTTCTTT CASSLGNTEAFF
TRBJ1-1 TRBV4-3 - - TGCGCCAGCAGCCAAGACTTCCTTGGGGGCCGGACTGAAGCTTTCTTT CASSQDFLGGRTEAFF
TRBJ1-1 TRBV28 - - TGTGCCAGCAAAGCTATCACAAGGGTCAACGCTGAAGCTTTCTTT CASKAITRVNAEAFF
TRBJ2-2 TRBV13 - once TGTGCCAGCAGCTTAGGGTCGGGGGAGATCGCCGGGGAGCTGTTTTTT CASSLGSGEIAGELFF
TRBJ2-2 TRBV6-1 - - TGTGCCAGCAGTGAAAGAAGTATTTTCACCGGGGAGCTGTTTTTT CASSERSIFTGELFF
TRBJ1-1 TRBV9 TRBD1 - TGTGCCAGCAGCCCAGGGGGAGGACAGGGGGCCCGGGGAGCTTTCTTT CASSPGGGQGARGAFF
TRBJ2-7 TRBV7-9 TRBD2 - TGTGCCAGCAGCCTCCTGGCCAGCGGGAATACCGAGCAGTACTTC CASSLLASGNTEQYF
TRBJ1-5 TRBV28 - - TGTGCCAGCAGTTTCGGCAGGCGGGGAGCCCAGCCCCAGCATTTT CASSFGRRGAQPQHF
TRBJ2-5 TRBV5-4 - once TGTGCCAGCAGCCTGAACCAAGAGACCCAGTACTTC CASSLNQETQYF
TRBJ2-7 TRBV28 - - TGTGCCAGCAGTCTTACTAGTTATGAGCAGTACTTC CASSLTSYEQYF
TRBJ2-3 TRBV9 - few TGTGCCAGCAGCCCAGAGGAACATAGCACAGATACGCAGTATTTT CASSPEEHSTDTQYF
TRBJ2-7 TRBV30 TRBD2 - TGTGCCTCAGGACTAGACGGGACCTACGAGCAGTACTTC CASGLDGTYEQYF
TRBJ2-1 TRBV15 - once TGTGCCACCAGCAGAGAGCGGACGGGTTACAATGAGCAGTTCTTC CATSRERTGYNEQFF
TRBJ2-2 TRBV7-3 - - TGTGCCAGCAGCTTATATGACACCGGGGAGCTGTTTTTT CASSLYDTGELFF
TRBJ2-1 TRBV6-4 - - TGTGCCAGCAGTGACTCTATCGGAGACTACAATGAGCAGTTCTTC CASSDSIGDYNEQFF
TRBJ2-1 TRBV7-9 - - TGTGCCAGCAGGGCGGGTAGCTCCTACAATGAGCAGTTCTTC CASRAGSSYNEQFF
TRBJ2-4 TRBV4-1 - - TGCGCCAGCAGCCAAAGGACACAAAACATTCAGTACTTC CASSQRTQNIQYF
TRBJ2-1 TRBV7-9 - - TGTGCCAGCAGCTTAGGGCCCGCAGGCAATGAGCAGTTCTTC CASSLGPAGNEQFF
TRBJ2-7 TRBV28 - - TGTGCCAGCGAGCTCAGCGGCTCCTACGAGCAGTACTTC CASELSGSYEQYF
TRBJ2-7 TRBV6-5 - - TGTGCCAGCAGTTTATGGGGGAGTGGCTACGAGCAGTACTTC CASSLWGSGYEQYF